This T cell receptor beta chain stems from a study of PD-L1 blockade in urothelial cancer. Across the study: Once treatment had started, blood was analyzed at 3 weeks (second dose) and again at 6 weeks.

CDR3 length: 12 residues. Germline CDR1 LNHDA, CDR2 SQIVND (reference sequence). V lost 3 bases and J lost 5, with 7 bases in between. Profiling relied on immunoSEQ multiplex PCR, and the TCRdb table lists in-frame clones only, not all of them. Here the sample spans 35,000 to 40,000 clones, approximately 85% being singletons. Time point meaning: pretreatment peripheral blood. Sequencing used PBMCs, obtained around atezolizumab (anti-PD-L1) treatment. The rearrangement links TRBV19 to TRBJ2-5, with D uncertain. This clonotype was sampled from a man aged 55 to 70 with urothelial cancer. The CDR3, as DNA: TGTGCCAGTAGTATGAGTCGTGAGACCCAGTACTTC. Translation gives CASSMSRETQYF.